This TCR beta chain was sequenced for a study of cytomegalovirus exposure and HLA in healthy donors. Notes on the study in general: According to the study, 160 or so TCR beta chains were cytomegalovirus-associated. The productive fraction for most TCR beta V segments was about 90% or about 30% in an earlier analysis. Usually a TCR sequence was rare, but some public TCRs were found in many donors.

V lost 7 bases and J lost 5; bases outside the gene matches: 9. CDR1 GTSNPN and CDR2 SVGIG come from the germline V gene (reference sequence). This CDR3 is 13 amino acids long. This PCR relied on a set of 60 Vbeta primers and 13 Jbeta primers. The table came from immunoSEQ multiplex PCR; TCRdb's copy has only in-frame clones and leaves some out. The listing contains 40,000 or so clones. Note on this clone: Its specificity is unknown.

Donors consisted of healthy bone marrow donors. This clonotype was sampled from a man younger than 45 in good health and CMV-seronegative. Sample: PBMCs. The V gene is TRBV30, the J gene TRBJ1-1, with TRBD1 identical over 8 bases. In DNA, the CDR3 is TGTGCCTCTGCCGGGACAGGCTCTACTGAAGCTTTCTTT. Translating it yields CASAGTGSTEAFF.